The 9 T cell receptor beta chains below come from one sample, sequenced in a study of regulatory T cells in long-lasting Graves disease (dated by TCRdb to the early 2020s). Reading the label with the study, this specimen's time point is: persistent/refractory GD, antithyroid drugs over 5 years with positive TRAb. For both TCR sequencing and RNA sequencing, RNA was extracted from PBMCs in TRIzol. Library construction relied on multiplex PCR. Reads for this sample came from an Illumina HiSeq 4000. TCR beta libraries were built with iRepertoire HTBI primers and Arm-PCR amplification of CDR3 regions. The raw public data were reprocessed by TCRdb itself: fastp quality trimming at Q25, MiXCR clonotype calling, in-frame beta chains only. Here each entry gathers all rows of one CDR3 protein and keeps the most common genes and DNA. The sample data list 500,000 to 800,000 distinct CDR3 sequences, and roughly 30% of these were observed just once. The ten biggest clones cover around 42% of the sample.

The sample consisted of peripheral blood mononuclear cells (PBMCs), taken when the disease was refractory, from a patient treated with antithyroid drugs. The source is a female donor with Graves disease.

The V call is TRBV2, the J call TRBJ2-5; D gene uncertain. Germline CDR1 SNHLY, CDR2 FYNNEI. The V end lost 1 base, the J end lost 2 bases, and 14 bases lay between the germline ends. This CDR3 comprises 16 residues. CDR3 amino acids: CASSEVAVIDQETQYF. The CDR3 nucleotides read TGTGCCAGCAGTGAAGTTGCGGTAATAGATCAAGAGACCCAGTACTTC.

This clonotype has ten or more counts. This chain uses TRBV12-3 or TRBV12-4 with TRBJ1-2; TRBD1 matches at 7 bases. The CDR3 covers 14 residues. The ends lost 6 bases at V and 7 bases at J; junction bases unmatched: 11. The CDR3 here is CASRPGDRAVGYTF. In DNA form, the CDR3 reads TGTGCCAGCAGACCAGGAGACAGGGCGGTTGGCTACACCTTC.

The chain couples TRBV5-1 to TRBJ2-7, with D unresolved. Germline lookup yields CDR1 SGHRS and CDR2 YFSETQ. V lost 4 bases and J lost 6, with 20 bases in between. The CDR3 has 15 residues. CDR3 sequence reads: CASSARSQPVAEQYF. The CDR3 DNA reads TGCGCCAGCAGCGCTAGATCGCAACCCGTGGCCGAGCAGTACTTC.

The chain uses TRBV3-1 and TRBJ2-4; a weak D match, TRBD1 (5 bases). V was clipped by 3 bases and J by 3 bases, with 15 bases between them. The CDR3 has 16 amino acids. Germline V gene lookup returns CDR1 LGHDT and CDR2 YNNKEL (reference sequence). Written as DNA, the CDR3 is TGTGCCAGCAGCCAGGAAAGGGGCGGCGGCAAAAACATTCAGTACTTC. Translated, it gives CASSQERGGGKNIQYF.

The chain combines TRBV5-6 with TRBJ2-7; 8 bases fit TRBD1. V was pared by 6 bases and J by 3 bases, with 11 bases of the junction left unmatched. Germline loops: CDR1 SGHDT, CDR2 YYEEEE. This CDR3 is 15 amino acids long. CDR3 region: CASNPRGQGLYEQYF. Written as DNA, the CDR3 is TGTGCCAGCAACCCTCGAGGACAGGGCCTCTACGAGCAGTACTTC.

Comments on this clonotype: One junction end disagrees with the germline gene, perhaps due to a read error. The J gene is TRBJ1-4, the V gene TRBV2; D might be TRBD1 (6 bases). Germline CDR1 SNHLY, CDR2 FYNNEI. CDR3 length: 15 amino acids. The CDR3 region has the DNA TGTGCCAGCAGTGAGTTGGGGGCCTCTAAAGAAAAACTGTTTTTT. Encoded protein: CASSELGASKEKLFF.

The chain employs TRBV6-6 and TRBJ1-5, with D tentatively TRBD1 (5 bases). The CDR3 sequence is 16 residues long. Trimming left V 0 bases short and J 0 bases short, with 9 bases between. Germline values: CDR1 MNHNY, CDR2 SVGAGI (reference sequence). CDR3 loop: CASSYSPRDSNQPQHF. CDR3 in DNA: TGTGCCAGCAGTTACTCGCCCAGGGATAGCAATCAGCCCCAGCATTTT.

The chain combines TRBV30 with TRBJ1-1, with D unclear. This CDR3 contains 12 residues. V gave up 4 bases and J gave up 1 base, with 7 bases separating them. Germline V gene data show CDR1 as GTSNPN and CDR2 as SVGIG (reference sequence). CDR3 nucleotides: TGTGCCTGGAATCTAGGGAACACTGAAGCTTTCTTT. Amino acid sequence: CAWNLGNTEAFF. The whole variable domain, filled in from reference TRBV30 and TRBJ1-1, reads SQTIHQWPATLVQPVGSPLSLECTVEGTSNPNLYWYRQAAGRGLQLLFYSVGIGQISSEVPQNLSASRPQDRQFILSSKKLLLSDSGFYLCAWNLGNTEAFFGQGTRLTVV.

This clonotype was detected only a few times. V gene TRBV28 combines with J gene TRBJ1-5; D unresolved. CDR3 length: 12 amino acids. Germline lookup yields CDR1 MDHEN and CDR2 SYDVKM. V was pared by 10 bases and J by 2 bases, with 9 bases between. Here the CDR3 reads CATITGNQPQHF. DNA for the CDR3: TGTGCCACCATTACGGGCAATCAGCCCCAGCATTTT. Filled out from reference TRBV28 and TRBJ1-5, the complete variable domain reads DVKVTQSSRYLVKRTGEKVFLECVQDMDHENMFWYRQDPGLGLRLIYFSYDVKMKEKGDIPEGYSVSREKKERFSLILESASTNQTSMYLCATITGNQPQHFGDGTRLSIL.